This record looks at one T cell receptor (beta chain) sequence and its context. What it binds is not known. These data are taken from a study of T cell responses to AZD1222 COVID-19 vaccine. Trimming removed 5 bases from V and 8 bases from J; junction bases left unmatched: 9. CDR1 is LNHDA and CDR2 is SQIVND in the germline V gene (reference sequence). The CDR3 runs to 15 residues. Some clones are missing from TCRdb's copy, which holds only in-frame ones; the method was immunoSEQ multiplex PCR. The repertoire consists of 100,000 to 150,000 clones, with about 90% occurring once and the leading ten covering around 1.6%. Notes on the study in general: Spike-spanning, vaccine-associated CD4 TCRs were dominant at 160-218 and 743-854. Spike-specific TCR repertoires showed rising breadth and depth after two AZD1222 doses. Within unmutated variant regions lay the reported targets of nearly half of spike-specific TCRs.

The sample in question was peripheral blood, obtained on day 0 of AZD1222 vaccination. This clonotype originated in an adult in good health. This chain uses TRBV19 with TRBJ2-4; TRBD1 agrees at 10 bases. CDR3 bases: TGTGCCAGTAGTGTGGACAGGGGGAAGTTGGACATTCAGTACTTC. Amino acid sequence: CASSVDRGKLDIQYF.